This entry lists 8 T cell receptor beta chains sequenced from one sample in a study of identical twins. MiXCR, run by TCRdb on the 5' RACE reads, gives a single entry per CDR3 protein. The sample contains 400,000 to 600,000 distinct CDR3 sequences, 20% to 25% of which appear only once. The same specimen was also included in a second study, on yellow fever vaccine responses in identical twins.

Material for sequencing was CD4+ T cells sorted from blood. Every receptor here comes from a woman under 30 in good health.

V is TRBV15 and J is TRBJ2-7, with 8 bases matching TRBD1. From germline, CDR1 is LNHNV and CDR2 YYDKDF (reference sequence). The CDR3 covers 18 residues. J was trimmed by 5 bases and V by 1 base; bases with no gene match: 16. The CDR3 is CATSRGPQDRVRADEQYF. The CDR3 nucleotides are TGTGCCACCAGCAGAGGACCCCAGGACAGGGTCAGAGCGGACGAGCAGTACTTC. The full variable domain, with the rest looked up from reference TRBV15 and TRBJ2-7, is DAMVIQNPRYQVTQFGKPVTLSCSQTLNHNVMYWYQQKSSQAPKLLFHYYDKDFNNEADTPDNFQSRRPNTSFCFLDIRSPGLGDTAMYLCATSRGPQDRVRADEQYFGPGTRLTVT.

This clonotype showed up just a few times. The genes are TRBV11-2 and TRBJ2-7, with D perhaps matching TRBD1 (5 bases). CDR1 and CDR2 (germline): SGHAT, FQNNGV. The CDR3 is 13 amino acids. V was trimmed by 3 bases and J by 4 bases, leaving 10 bases between them. The CDR3 region has the DNA TGTGCCAGCAGCTTGGCAGGGTGGTACGAGCAGTACGTC. Its translation is CASSLAGWYEQYV.

V gene TRBV7-7 combines with J gene TRBJ1-1; D remains ambiguous. Trimming cost V 5 bases and J 7 bases, with 14 bases left between them. In germline, CDR1 is SSHAT, CDR2 FNYEAQ (reference sequence). The CDR3 has 13 amino acids. In DNA form, the CDR3 reads TGTGCCAGCAGCGTGGACGAGAATGGTGAAGCTTTCTTT. Translating gives CASSVDENGEAFF.

This chain joins TRBV7-6 and TRBJ2-1; possible D gene TRBD2, 5 bases. The length of the CDR3 is 15 residues. V gave up 2 bases and J gave up 5 bases, with 13 bases separating them. Germline CDR1 and CDR2: SGHVS and FNYEAQ. CDR3 nucleotides: TGTGCCAGCAGCTTATCGGGGTTCAGGAACAATGAGCAGTTCTTC. Translation gives CASSLSGFRNNEQFF. Drawing the rest from reference TRBV7-6 and TRBJ2-1, the complete variable domain is GAGVSQSPRYKVTKRGQDVALRCDPISGHVSLYWYRQALGQGPEFLTYFNYEAQQDKSGLPNDRFSAERPEGSISTLTIQRTEQRDSAMYRCASSLSGFRNNEQFFGPGTRLTVL.

This rearrangement joins TRBV12-3 or TRBV12-4 to TRBJ1-1; D gene unclear. The CDR3 runs 15 residues. The V end was cut by 1 base, the J end by 0 bases, with 9 bases between. CDR3 amino acids: CASSLGASMNTEAFF. Here the CDR3 DNA reads TGTGCCAGCAGTTTAGGCGCAAGCATGAACACTGAAGCTTTCTTT.

In its sample, this clonotype was seen a few times. In DNA form, the CDR3 reads TGTGCCATCAGTGCCCTAGCGGGGAGCACAGATACGCAGTATTTT. As protein: CAISALAGSTDTQYF. The gene calls are TRBV10-3 and TRBJ2-3; 9 positions match TRBD2. V dropped 4 bases and J dropped 0; count of bases not matched to a gene: 2. Germline V gene data show CDR1 as ENHRY and CDR2 as SYGVKD. CDR3 length: 15 residues.

The gene calls are TRBV29-1 and TRBJ1-2; D perhaps matches TRBD1 (5 bases). This CDR3 comprises 14 residues. Germline loops: CDR1 SQVTM, CDR2 ANQGSEA. The ends were cut back, 3 bases at V and 5 bases at J, with 16 bases in the middle. CDR3 protein: CSVDGGGERYGYTF. The DNA of the CDR3 is TGCAGCGTTGACGGTGGAGGGGAGAGGTATGGCTACACCTTC. The full variable domain, in which reference TRBV29-1 and TRBJ1-2 provide the parts outside the CDR3, is SAVISQKPSRDICQRGTSLTIQCQVDSQVTMMFWYRQQPGQSLTLIATANQGSEATYESGFVIDKFPISRPNLTFSTLTVSNMSPEDSSIYLCSVDGGGERYGYTFGSGTRLTVV.

The gene calls are TRBV4-1 and TRBJ2-1; D is unclear. Trimming took off 3 bases at V and 0 bases at J, with 9 bases between the two ends. CDR3 size: 15 residues. Germline lookup yields CDR1 MGHRA and CDR2 YSYEKL. As DNA, the CDR3 is TGCGCCAGCAGCCACGAAGCGAACTCCTACAATGAGCAGTTCTTC. Translation: CASSHEANSYNEQFF.